Given below is one T cell receptor beta chain in context. The CDR3 totals 12 residues. The germline V gene encodes CDR1 SQVTM and CDR2 ANQGSEA. V shed 6 bases and J 6 bases; nucleotides not matched to a gene: 4. An equimolar mix of two oligonucleotides served as the beta constant-region primer for TRBC1 and TRBC2. Ligated cDNA was amplified by four rounds of PCR with nested alpha and beta constant-region primers and SP2. TCRdb re-called the UMI-ligation and nested PCR reads with MiXCR, one entry per CDR3 protein. The sample has more than 100,000 distinct CDR3 sequences, over 30% seen once; the top ten hold approximately 0.9%. This record comes from a study of naive and memory T cell subsets.

The chain carries TRBV29-1 and TRBJ2-3; TRBD1 matches 9 bases. The receptor's source is a human donor in good health. The source material was central memory CD4+ T cells from blood. The CDR3 bases are TGCAGCGTGACAGGGGGTTTGGATACGCAGTATTTT. Translated, it gives CSVTGGLDTQYF.